The next 27 T cell receptor beta chains were all read from a single sample in a study of shared clonotypes between healthy human individuals. Clones were read by immunoSEQ multiplex PCR, and TCRdb kept only the in-frame ones, dropping some. Of some 2,000,000 clones in the sample, under 97% were seen once. The specimen was naive CD4+ T cells sorted from blood. Sample subset: CD45RA+ positively selected. The receptor source for this set is a young man in good health.

The V gene is TRBV2, the J gene TRBJ2-5; no definite D call. Per the germline V gene, CDR1 is SNHLY and CDR2 is FYNNEI. V was shortened by 8 bases and J by 3 bases, with 13 bases between the two germline ends. This CDR3 has 13 residues. CDR3 sequence: CASRLWNEETQYF. CDR3 DNA: TGTGCCAGCCGTCTGTGGAACGAAGAGACCCAGTACTTC.

For this clone: The junction departs from the called germline gene at one end, perhaps through a read error. V is TRBV10-3 and J is TRBJ1-2; 9 bases line up with TRBD1. The CDR3 has 18 residues. The germline gives CDR1 ENHRY, CDR2 SYGVKD. CDR3 sequence: CAITEAILPGTGFDGYTF. In DNA form, the CDR3 reads TGTGCCATCACTGAGGCAATACTACCCGGGACAGGGTTCGATGGCTACACCTTC.

This chain connects TRBV5-1 to TRBJ2-3; 8 nucleotides line up with TRBD2. CDR1 and CDR2 from the germline V gene are SGHRS and YFSETQ. V trimming: 0 bases; J trimming: 3 bases; junction bases outside the gene matches: 6. This CDR3 is built from 16 residues. CDR3 amino acids: CASSLGAGLVTDTQYF. The CDR3 DNA reads as TGCGCCAGCAGCTTGGGGGCGGGACTAGTAACAGATACGCAGTATTTT.

The chain is built from TRBV4-1 and TRBJ2-1, with 9 bases that match TRBD2. V lost 1 base, J lost 8 bases, and 6 bases stayed unmatched. The germline V gene has CDR1 MGHRA and CDR2 YSYEKL. This CDR3 has 15 amino acids. CDR3 nucleotide sequence: TGCGCCAGCAGCCAAGCGCCTAGCGGGGTATATGAGCAGTTCTTC. It specifies CASSQAPSGVYEQFF.

This chain joins TRBV6-6 and TRBJ2-2; D might be TRBD2 (5 bases). V was clipped by 5 bases and J by 6 bases, with 10 bases between them. The CDR3 loop spans 13 amino acids. CDR1 and CDR2 from the germline V gene are MNHNY and SVGAGI (reference sequence). The CDR3 nucleotides are TGTGCCAGCAGTAACCAGAGGGCCGGGGAGCTGTTTTTT. This sequence encodes CASSNQRAGELFF.

Concerning this clone: In the same sample, other DNA sequences code for this CDR3. CDR3 nucleotides: TGCGCCAGCAGCGCGGCAGGGGATGGCTACACCTTC. It encodes CASSAAGDGYTF. The chain employs TRBV5-1 and TRBJ1-2; D might be TRBD1 (6 bases). The ends were cut back, 4 bases at V and 6 bases at J, with 10 bases in the middle. The CDR3 is 12 amino acids. Germline V gene data show CDR1 as SGHRS and CDR2 as YFSETQ.

As concerns this clone: This specimen includes other DNA sequences encoding the same CDR3. The V call is TRBV10-3, the J call TRBJ1-3; unclear D gene. Trimming shortened V by 4 bases and J by 3 bases, and 4 bases separated the two germline ends. Germline V gives CDR1 ENHRY, CDR2 SYGVKD. The CDR3 is made up of 12 amino acids. CDR3 bases: TGTGCCATCAGTGGGAGTGGAAACACCATATATTTT. Protein product: CAISGSGNTIYF.

V and J are TRBV7-9 and TRBJ1-3; 7 nucleotides match TRBD1. CDR1 is SEHNR, CDR2 FQNEAQ, per germline (reference sequence). The CDR3 is 15 amino acids. Trimming cost V 5 bases and J 0 bases; bases outside gene matches: 4. In DNA, the CDR3 is TGTGCCAGCAGCCTAAGACAGGGCTCTGGAAACACCATATATTTT. Translation gives CASSLRQGSGNTIYF.

Comments on this clone: Different DNA sequences within this sample yield the same CDR3. This chain links TRBV19 with TRBJ1-1; D uncertain. The CDR3 is made up of 13 amino acids. With 3 bases removed from V and 2 bases from J, the gap between germline ends came to 7 bases. Germline CDR1 LNHDA, CDR2 SQIVND (reference sequence). CDR3 region: CASSIGSNTEAFF. CDR3 coding DNA: TGTGCCAGTAGTATCGGCAGCAACACTGAAGCTTTCTTT. Variable domain in full (rest from reference TRBV19 and TRBJ1-1): DGGITQSPKYLFRKEGQNVTLSCEQNLNHDAMYWYRQDPGQGLRLIYYSQIVNDFQKGDIAEGYSVSREKKESFPLTVTSAQKNPTAFYLCASSIGSNTEAFFGQGTRLTVV.

The rearrangement uses TRBV7-2 and TRBJ2-3; TRBD2 matches at 10 bases. CDR1 is SGHTA, CDR2 FQGNSA, per germline. V was pared by 3 bases and J by 5 bases, with 5 bases of the junction left unmatched. The CDR3 extends over 15 amino acids. Written as DNA, the CDR3 is TGTGCCAGCAGCTTGAGCGGGAGGGCCGAAGATACGCAGTATTTT. Translating it yields CASSLSGRAEDTQYF. The variable domain in full, completed from reference TRBV7-2 and TRBJ2-3, reads GAGVSQSPSNKVTEKGKDVELRCDPISGHTALYWYRQSLGQGLEFLIYFQGNSAPDKSGLPSDRFSAERTGGSVSTLTIQRTQQEDSAVYLCASSLSGRAEDTQYFGPGTRLTVL.

As to this clone: This specimen includes other DNA sequences encoding the same CDR3. This chain joins TRBV7-2 and TRBJ2-5; D gene uncertain. There are 13 residues in the CDR3. Germline lookup yields CDR1 SGHTA and CDR2 FQGNSA. Trimming removed 5 bases at V and 1 base at J, with 8 bases between. CDR3: CASSPPLQETQYF. As DNA, the CDR3 is TGTGCCAGCAGCCCCCCGCTCCAAGAGACCCAGTACTTC.

The rearrangement links TRBV30 to TRBJ1-2, with 9 bases lining up with TRBD1. V lost 0 bases to trimming and J lost 4 bases; unmatched junction nucleotides: 12. This CDR3 contains 17 residues. The germline CDR1 and CDR2 sequences are GTSNPN and SVGIG (reference sequence). CDR3 coding DNA: TGTGCCTGGAGTGTACCTCCCGGGACAGGGACTTTCTATGGCTACACCTTC. Translation: CAWSVPPGTGTFYGYTF.

This rearrangement joins TRBV28 to TRBJ2-3, with TRBD1 matching 7 bases. Germline CDR1 MDHEN, CDR2 SYDVKM. With V trimmed by 6 bases and J by 0 bases, 12 bases remained unmatched. The CDR3 totals 17 residues. CDR3 sequence (DNA): TGTGCCAGCAGCCTACAGCTCGGGACAGACAGCACAGATACGCAGTATTTT. This gives the protein CASSLQLGTDSTDTQYF.

The rearrangement joins TRBV6-5 to TRBJ2-3; TRBD2 agrees at 7 bases. Trimming at V came to 6 bases and at J to 4 bases, leaving 7 bases not matched to a gene. The CDR3 runs 14 residues. From germline, CDR1 is MNHEY and CDR2 SVGAGI. CDR3 amino acids: CASSQPGGSDTQYF. The CDR3 DNA reads TGTGCCAGCAGCCAACCGGGGGGTTCAGATACGCAGTATTTT.

V and J are TRBV4-1 and TRBJ1-3; D is undetermined. CDR3 length equals 12 residues. The V gene lost 0 bases and the J gene lost 6 bases, with 3 bases spanning the gap. Germline assignment: CDR1 MGHRA and CDR2 YSYEKL. CDR3 in DNA: TGCGCCAGCAGCCAAGACGTAAACACCATATATTTT. Its protein product is CASSQDVNTIYF.

This chain uses TRBV19 with TRBJ1-5, with D perhaps TRBD1 (5 bases). Between the trimmed V and J ends, which lost 2 bases and 7 bases, there was a span of 12 bases. The germline V gene encodes CDR1 LNHDA and CDR2 SQIVND (reference sequence). The CDR3 consists of 14 residues. CDR3 nucleotides: TGTGCCAGTAGTATACCAGGGAAGGTGCAGCCCCAGCATTTT. It codes for CASSIPGKVQPQHF.

This clone showed up just once. The chain uses TRBV25-1 and TRBJ1-1, with D perhaps matching TRBD1 (6 bases). V was pared by 1 base and J by 4 bases, with 10 bases between. Germline loops: CDR1 MGHDK, CDR2 SYGVNS. This CDR3 contains 14 residues. CDR3 DNA: TGTGCCAGCAGTGAATTTAGGGGGATCACTGAAGCTTTCTTT. Its protein product is CASSEFRGITEAFF.

J is TRBJ2-1 and V is TRBV5-1; no firm D call. The CDR3 length is 14 residues. Trimming left V 0 bases short and J 6 bases short, with 10 bases between. CDR1 and CDR2 (germline): SGHRS, YFSETQ. The CDR3 loop reads CASSLGQITNEQFF. CDR3 nucleotides: TGCGCCAGCAGCTTGGGTCAGATAACCAATGAGCAGTTCTTC.

The rearrangement joins TRBV6-5 to TRBJ2-4; TRBD1 aligns across 9 bases. The CDR3 loop spans 15 amino acids. CDR1 MNHEY and CDR2 SVGAGI come from the germline V gene. Trimming took 5 bases from V and 6 from J; bases not matched to a gene: 8. The CDR3 protein is CASSPDRGRGNIQYF. The CDR3 DNA reads as TGTGCCAGCAGTCCCGACAGGGGGAGGGGAAACATTCAGTACTTC.

The rearrangement uses TRBV2 and TRBJ2-3; D remains ambiguous. Trimming left V 4 bases short and J 0 bases short, with 11 bases between. The CDR3 covers 15 residues. Looked up from germline, CDR1 is SNHLY and CDR2 is FYNNEI. CDR3 nucleotide sequence: TGTGCCAGCAGTGTTGGGCTCCTAAGCACAGATACGCAGTATTTT. It translates to CASSVGLLSTDTQYF.

This chain joins TRBV4-2 and TRBJ2-7; TRBD2 matches at 13 bases. V was clipped by 4 bases and J by 0 bases; unmatched bases: 9. Germline V lookup: CDR1 LGHNA, CDR2 YNFKEQ. CDR3 length: 18 amino acids. The CDR3 loop reads CASSLRTSGGQSSYEQYF. The CDR3 nucleotides read TGTGCCAGCAGCCTCCGGACTAGCGGGGGCCAAAGCTCCTACGAGCAGTACTTC.

The V gene is TRBV28, the J gene TRBJ2-1, with TRBD1 identical over 7 bases. From germline, CDR1 is MDHEN and CDR2 SYDVKM. V dropped 2 bases and J dropped 9; count of bases not matched to a gene: 7. The CDR3 is made up of 14 amino acids. The CDR3 nucleotides read TGTGCCAGCAGTTTAGAGGGGGCGATGAGTGAGCAGTTCTTC. Its translation: CASSLEGAMSEQFF.

This chain links TRBV5-6 with TRBJ2-2, with 13 bases identical to TRBD2. Germline lookup yields CDR1 SGHDT and CDR2 YYEEEE. The CDR3 consists of 16 residues. Losses at the gene ends were 2 bases for V and 6 bases for J; bases not matched to a gene: 4. The CDR3 coding sequence is TGTGCCAGCAGCTTCGGACTAGCGGGAGTGCCCGGGGAGCTGTTTTTT. It specifies CASSFGLAGVPGELFF.

The J gene is TRBJ2-1, the V gene TRBV11-3; 7 bases line up with TRBD1. Germline V lookup: CDR1 SGHNT, CDR2 YENEEA. CDR3 length equals 13 residues. V lost 4 bases and J lost 5; bases outside the gene matches: 2. CDR3 DNA sequence: TGTGCCAGCAGCTCGGGACAGAACAATGAGCAGTTCTTC. This translates into CASSSGQNNEQFF.

The chain carries TRBV27 and TRBJ1-2, with 9 bases aligning to TRBD1. Germline V gene sequence: CDR1 MNHEY, CDR2 SMNVEV (reference sequence). V shed 7 bases and J 0 bases; nucleotides not matched to a gene: 18. The CDR3 is 19 amino acids. Here the CDR3 DNA reads TGTGCCAGCACCCCGAGGGGGGACAGGGTGAAGTTTGCTAACTATGGCTACACCTTC. Protein sequence: CASTPRGDRVKFANYGYTF.

The chain has TRBV5-1 and TRBJ2-2, with 12 positions matching TRBD2. Trimming at V came to 4 bases and at J to 4 bases, leaving 8 bases not matched to a gene. From germline, CDR1 is SGHRS and CDR2 YFSETQ. This CDR3 is 17 amino acids long. The CDR3: CASSLAGGPLGTGELFF. The CDR3 nucleotides are TGCGCCAGCAGCCTAGCGGGAGGGCCTCTCGGCACCGGGGAGCTGTTTTTT.

This clone was recorded a few times. V and J are TRBV4-1 and TRBJ1-6; D gene uncertain. V gave up 4 bases and J gave up 14 bases, with 12 bases separating them. CDR1 is MGHRA, CDR2 YSYEKL, per germline. This CDR3 spans 12 amino acids. The CDR3 sequence: CASSRDTGSLHF. As DNA, the CDR3 is TGCGCCAGCAGCCGTGACACGGGTTCCCTCCACTTT.